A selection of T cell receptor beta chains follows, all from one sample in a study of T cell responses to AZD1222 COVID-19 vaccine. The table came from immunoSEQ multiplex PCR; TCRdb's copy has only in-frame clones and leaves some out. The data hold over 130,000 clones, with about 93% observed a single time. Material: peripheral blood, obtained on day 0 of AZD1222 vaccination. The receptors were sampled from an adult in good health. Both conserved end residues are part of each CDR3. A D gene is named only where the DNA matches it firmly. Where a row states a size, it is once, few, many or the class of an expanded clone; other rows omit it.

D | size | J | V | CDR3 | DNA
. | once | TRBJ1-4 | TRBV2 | CASSEGEVEKLFF | TGTGCCAGCAGTGAAGGGGAGGTCGAAAAACTGTTTTTT
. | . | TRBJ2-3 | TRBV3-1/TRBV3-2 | CASSPDSGITDTQYF | TGTGCCAGCAGCCCGGACTCGGGTATCACAGATACGCAGTATTTT
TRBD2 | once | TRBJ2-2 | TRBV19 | CASQSGRAYTGELFF | TGTGCCAGTCAAAGCGGGAGGGCCTACACCGGGGAGCTGTTTTTT
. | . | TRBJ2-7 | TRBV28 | CASSLRVGDYEQYF | TGTGCCAGCAGTTTACGGGTGGGTGACTACGAGCAGTACTTC
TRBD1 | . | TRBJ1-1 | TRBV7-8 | CASSVSGTGVDAFF | TGTGCCAGCAGCGTATCCGGGACAGGGGTCGACGCTTTCTTT
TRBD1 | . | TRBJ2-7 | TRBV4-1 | CASSHHGGQGYEQYF | TGCGCCAGCAGCCATCACGGGGGACAGGGATACGAGCAGTACTTC
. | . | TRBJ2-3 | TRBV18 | CASSQVDTQYF | TGTGCCAGCTCCCAGGTAGATACGCAGTATTTT
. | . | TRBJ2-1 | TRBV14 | CASSQEYGFNEQFF | TGTGCCAGCAGCCAAGAATACGGGTTTAATGAGCAGTTCTTC
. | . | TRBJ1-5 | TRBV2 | CASSAGNYQPQHF | TGTGCCAGCAGTGCAGGGAACTATCAGCCCCAGCATTTT
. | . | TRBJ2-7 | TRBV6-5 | CASSLGSSYEQYF | TGTGCCAGCAGTTTGGGGAGCTCCTACGAGCAGTACTTC
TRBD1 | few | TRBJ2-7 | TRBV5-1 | CASSWDSSLEQYF | TGCGCCAGCAGCTGGGACAGTTCTCTCGAGCAGTACTTC
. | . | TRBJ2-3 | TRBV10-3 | CAISGTRSLTDTQYF | TGTGCCATCAGTGGGACCCGGAGCCTTACAGATACGCAGTATTTT
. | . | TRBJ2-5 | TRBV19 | CASSMQGMFGTQYF | TGTGCCAGTAGTATGCAGGGGATGTTTGGGACCCAGTACTTC
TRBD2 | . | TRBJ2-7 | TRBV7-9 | CASSLAPGLASHYEQYF | TGTGCCAGCAGCCTCGCCCCGGGACTAGCGTCTCACTACGAGCAGTACTTC
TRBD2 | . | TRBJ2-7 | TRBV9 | CASSVTSGFYEQYF | TGTGCCAGCAGCGTTACTAGCGGATTTTACGAGCAGTACTTC
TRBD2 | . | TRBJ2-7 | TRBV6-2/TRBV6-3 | CASSPSGISYEQYF | TGTGCCAGCAGCCCTAGCGGGATCTCCTACGAGCAGTACTTC
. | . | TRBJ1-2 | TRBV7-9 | CASSLAQTIAAF | TGTGCCAGCAGCTTAGCGCAGACAATAGCGGCCTTC
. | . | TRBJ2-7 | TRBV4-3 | CASSQAAARAYEQYF | TGCGCCAGCAGCCAAGCGGCAGCCAGAGCCTACGAGCAGTACTTC
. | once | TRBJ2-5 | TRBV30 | CASGEAAGLETQYF | TGTGCCTCGGGGGAGGCTGCCGGACTAGAGACCCAGTACTTC
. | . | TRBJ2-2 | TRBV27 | CAALGAGAGELFF | TGTGCCGCACTCGGGGCCGGGGCCGGGGAGCTGTTTTTT
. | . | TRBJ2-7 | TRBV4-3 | CASSLRTGLWNEQYF | TGCGCCAGCAGCCTCAGAACGGGGCTGTGGAACGAGCAGTACTTC
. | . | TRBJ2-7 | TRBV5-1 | CASSPPGVEQYF | TGCGCCAGCAGCCCTCCAGGGGTCGAGCAGTACTTC
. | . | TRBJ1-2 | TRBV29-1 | CSVEDLLRGNYGYTF | TGCAGCGTTGAAGATCTTCTCAGGGGCAACTATGGCTACACCTTC
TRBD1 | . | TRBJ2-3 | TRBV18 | CASSREITGTATDTQYF | TGTGCCAGCTCGCGAGAGATTACCGGGACAGCAACAGATACGCAGTATTTT